One T cell receptor (beta chain) is described in this entry. Which antigen it targets is not known. One base away there is no much larger clone; base qualities are not given. This record comes from a study of blood T cell repertoires in COVID-19 (dated by TCRdb to the early 2020s). General notes on the study: Samples from collaborators originated in the United States, Italy and Spain and spanned both the acute and convalescent phases of COVID-19. The material from the prospective study consisted of cDNA or gDNA derived from T cells, B-cell-depleted T cells, or PBMCs. Subjects who had been exposed to COVID-19, were actively infected with it, or had recovered from it provided the deeply sampled blood TCRbeta repertoires that made up the dataset. A freely available public database, intended as a resource for researchers studying the immune response to SARS-CoV-2, is where the repertoires were released. Samples came from the ongoing ImmuneRACE study (first 160 participants) plus 1,254 subjects from 6 global collaborators. The sample metadata nearly always contained a de-identified subject ID, COVID-19 status, age in years and sex. Where available, HLA class I and class II types were obtained from metadata supplied by the sample provider rather than from assay-based typing.

The paper as a whole reports these results and caveats: How much clinical and demographic metadata was included differed by source and by participant, and the metadata was provided uncurated.

The immunoSEQ Assay, a bias-controlled multiplex PCR, was used to amplify TCRbeta CDR3 regions from genomic DNA. As for the authors' bioinformatics: The number of nucleated cells in each sample was estimated by amplification of reference gene primers within the assay. Sequence reads were collapsed and filtered to measure the absolute abundance of every unique TCRbeta CDR3 rearrangement. Productive Simpson clonality was computed per sample as the square root of Simpson's diversity index over productive rearrangements. This is the immuneACCESS table as TCRdb keeps it, with only in-frame sequences that have V and J called. A part of the clones is gone; compared with another copy, unresolved V genes explain less than half, and the rest is unexplained. V, J and clone size derive from that table, while D and trimming were established from the DNA sequence. Here the sample has 140,000 to 150,000 clones; 65% to 80% occur a single time. The top ten clones comprise around 4.4% of the sample.

Each collaborating institution followed its own protocols to collect whole blood in K2EDTA tubes. For TCRbeta analysis, collaborator samples were shipped as frozen whole blood, as isolated PBMCs, or as DNA extracted from either sample type. A distance of 16 bases separates the germline ends of V and J, which lose 6 bases and 7 bases respectively. The germline V gene yields ENHRY for CDR1 and SYGVKD for CDR2. Including cysteine and phenylalanine, the CDR3 has 13 amino acids. Only the CDR3 DNA stays, 39 bases, in frame from base 1. Sequencing input: peripheral blood. This clonotype was obtained from a man in his 60s with acute or convalescent COVID-19. The chain couples TRBV10-3 to TRBJ2-7, with a weak D call of TRBD2 (5 bases match). This receptor carries the CDR3 CAIRETTSEEQYF. The DNA is TGTGCCATCAGAGAGACTACCAGCGAAGAGCAGTACTTC.